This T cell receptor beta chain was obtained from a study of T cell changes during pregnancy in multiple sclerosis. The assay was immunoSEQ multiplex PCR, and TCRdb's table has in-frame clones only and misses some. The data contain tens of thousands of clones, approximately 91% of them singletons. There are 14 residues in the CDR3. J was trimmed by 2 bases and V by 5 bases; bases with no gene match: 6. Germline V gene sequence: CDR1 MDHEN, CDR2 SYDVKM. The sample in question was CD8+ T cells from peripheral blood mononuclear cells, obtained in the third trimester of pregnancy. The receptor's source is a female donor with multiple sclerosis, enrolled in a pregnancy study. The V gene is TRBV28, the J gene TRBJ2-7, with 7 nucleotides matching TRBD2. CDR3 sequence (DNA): TGTGCCAGCAGTCCCCCTAGCGGTGCCTACGAGCAGTACTTC. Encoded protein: CASSPPSGAYEQYF.